This is a list of T cell receptor beta chains from one sample in a study of blood T cells in healthy people across ages. TCRdb re-analysed the 5' RACE reads in MiXCR, keeping a single row per CDR3 protein. The repertoire holds under 950,000 distinct CDR3 sequences, with 22% as singletons. The specimen was blood. The source is an older man in good health. Both conserved end residues are part of each CDR3. The D gene is left open where the match is weak. Clone sizes are given selectively: once, few, many, or a class where the clone is expanded.

cdr3_aa: CASSFRRQLNTEAFF; clone_size: few; j_call: TRBJ1-1; v_call: TRBV12-3/TRBV12-4; d_call: NA
cdr3_aa: CASSMNRGNQKLFF; clone_size: NA; j_call: TRBJ1-4; v_call: TRBV7-9; d_call: NA
cdr3_aa: CASRRGFVDTQYF; clone_size: NA; j_call: TRBJ2-3; v_call: TRBV7-2; d_call: NA
cdr3_aa: CASSLRLGNIQYF; clone_size: few; j_call: TRBJ2-4; v_call: TRBV12-3/TRBV12-4; d_call: NA
cdr3_aa: CASSQIGTGNTEAFF; clone_size: NA; j_call: TRBJ1-1; v_call: TRBV6-5; d_call: TRBD1
cdr3_aa: CASSLEGRRGAYGYTF; clone_size: few; j_call: TRBJ1-2; v_call: TRBV11-3; d_call: NA
cdr3_aa: CASSLDGASNQPQHF; clone_size: NA; j_call: TRBJ1-5; v_call: TRBV7-9; d_call: NA
cdr3_aa: CSVDPDREYSNQPQHF; clone_size: NA; j_call: TRBJ1-5; v_call: TRBV29-1; d_call: NA
cdr3_aa: CASSKDSAGNQPQHF; clone_size: NA; j_call: TRBJ1-5; v_call: TRBV7-2; d_call: NA
cdr3_aa: CASSPLAAHNEQFF; clone_size: NA; j_call: TRBJ2-1; v_call: TRBV4-3; d_call: TRBD2
cdr3_aa: CASSAGAGRSDTQYF; clone_size: once; j_call: TRBJ2-3; v_call: TRBV27; d_call: NA
cdr3_aa: CASSLEAAGNTEAFF; clone_size: NA; j_call: TRBJ1-1; v_call: TRBV7-2; d_call: NA
cdr3_aa: CASSLRGLDKETQYF; clone_size: NA; j_call: TRBJ2-5; v_call: TRBV11-2; d_call: TRBD1
cdr3_aa: CATSDLQGRQGPGELFF; clone_size: few; j_call: TRBJ2-2; v_call: TRBV24-1; d_call: NA
cdr3_aa: CASSLDSPSLQETQYF; clone_size: few; j_call: TRBJ2-5; v_call: TRBV7-9; d_call: NA
cdr3_aa: CASSVGGSGAYNEQFF; clone_size: few; j_call: TRBJ2-1; v_call: TRBV9; d_call: TRBD2